The sequence of this T cell receptor beta chain was determined in a study of vaccination effects on CD4 cells after COVID-19. Method: immunoSEQ multiplex PCR; TCRdb's copy keeps in-frame clones and lacks some. The sample lists fewer than 85,000 clones; over 70% were seen once. The CDR3 is 13 residues long. The V gene lost 6 bases and the J gene lost 2 bases, with 9 bases spanning the gap. CD4+ T cell isolation took place after nine to eleven days of culture. It was two doses of either the BNT162b2 or mRNA-1273 vaccine that participants received. Days 3 and 7 saw half the medium replaced with IL-2 medium. Concerning this clone: As yet, its antigen is unknown.

The sequencing here drew on CD4+ T cells from PBMCs cultured without peptide, taken after COVID-19 vaccination. The TCR originated in a human donor who received a COVID-19 vaccine. The chain joins TRBV12-3 or TRBV12-4 to TRBJ2-3, with D unclear. The CDR3 DNA is TGTGCCAGCAGCCCCGTGGTCACAGATACGCAGTATTTT. This translates into CASSPVVTDTQYF.